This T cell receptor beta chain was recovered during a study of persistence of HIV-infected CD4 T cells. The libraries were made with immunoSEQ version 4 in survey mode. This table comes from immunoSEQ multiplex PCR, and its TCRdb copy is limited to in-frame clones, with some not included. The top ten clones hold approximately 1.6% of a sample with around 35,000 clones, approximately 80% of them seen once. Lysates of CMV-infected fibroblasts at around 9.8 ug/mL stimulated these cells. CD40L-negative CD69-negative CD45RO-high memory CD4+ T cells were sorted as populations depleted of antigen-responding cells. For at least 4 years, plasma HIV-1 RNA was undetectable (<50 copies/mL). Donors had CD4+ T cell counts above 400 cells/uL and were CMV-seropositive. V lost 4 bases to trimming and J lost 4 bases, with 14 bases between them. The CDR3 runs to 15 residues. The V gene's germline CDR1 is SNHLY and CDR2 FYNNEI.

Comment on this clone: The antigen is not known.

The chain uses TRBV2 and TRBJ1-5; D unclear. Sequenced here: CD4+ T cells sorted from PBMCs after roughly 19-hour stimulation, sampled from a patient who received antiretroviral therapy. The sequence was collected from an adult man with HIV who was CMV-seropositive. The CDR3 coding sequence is TGTGCCAGCAGTGTTGAAGTGGTGCGGAATCAGCCCCAGCATTTT. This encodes CASSVEVVRNQPQHF.